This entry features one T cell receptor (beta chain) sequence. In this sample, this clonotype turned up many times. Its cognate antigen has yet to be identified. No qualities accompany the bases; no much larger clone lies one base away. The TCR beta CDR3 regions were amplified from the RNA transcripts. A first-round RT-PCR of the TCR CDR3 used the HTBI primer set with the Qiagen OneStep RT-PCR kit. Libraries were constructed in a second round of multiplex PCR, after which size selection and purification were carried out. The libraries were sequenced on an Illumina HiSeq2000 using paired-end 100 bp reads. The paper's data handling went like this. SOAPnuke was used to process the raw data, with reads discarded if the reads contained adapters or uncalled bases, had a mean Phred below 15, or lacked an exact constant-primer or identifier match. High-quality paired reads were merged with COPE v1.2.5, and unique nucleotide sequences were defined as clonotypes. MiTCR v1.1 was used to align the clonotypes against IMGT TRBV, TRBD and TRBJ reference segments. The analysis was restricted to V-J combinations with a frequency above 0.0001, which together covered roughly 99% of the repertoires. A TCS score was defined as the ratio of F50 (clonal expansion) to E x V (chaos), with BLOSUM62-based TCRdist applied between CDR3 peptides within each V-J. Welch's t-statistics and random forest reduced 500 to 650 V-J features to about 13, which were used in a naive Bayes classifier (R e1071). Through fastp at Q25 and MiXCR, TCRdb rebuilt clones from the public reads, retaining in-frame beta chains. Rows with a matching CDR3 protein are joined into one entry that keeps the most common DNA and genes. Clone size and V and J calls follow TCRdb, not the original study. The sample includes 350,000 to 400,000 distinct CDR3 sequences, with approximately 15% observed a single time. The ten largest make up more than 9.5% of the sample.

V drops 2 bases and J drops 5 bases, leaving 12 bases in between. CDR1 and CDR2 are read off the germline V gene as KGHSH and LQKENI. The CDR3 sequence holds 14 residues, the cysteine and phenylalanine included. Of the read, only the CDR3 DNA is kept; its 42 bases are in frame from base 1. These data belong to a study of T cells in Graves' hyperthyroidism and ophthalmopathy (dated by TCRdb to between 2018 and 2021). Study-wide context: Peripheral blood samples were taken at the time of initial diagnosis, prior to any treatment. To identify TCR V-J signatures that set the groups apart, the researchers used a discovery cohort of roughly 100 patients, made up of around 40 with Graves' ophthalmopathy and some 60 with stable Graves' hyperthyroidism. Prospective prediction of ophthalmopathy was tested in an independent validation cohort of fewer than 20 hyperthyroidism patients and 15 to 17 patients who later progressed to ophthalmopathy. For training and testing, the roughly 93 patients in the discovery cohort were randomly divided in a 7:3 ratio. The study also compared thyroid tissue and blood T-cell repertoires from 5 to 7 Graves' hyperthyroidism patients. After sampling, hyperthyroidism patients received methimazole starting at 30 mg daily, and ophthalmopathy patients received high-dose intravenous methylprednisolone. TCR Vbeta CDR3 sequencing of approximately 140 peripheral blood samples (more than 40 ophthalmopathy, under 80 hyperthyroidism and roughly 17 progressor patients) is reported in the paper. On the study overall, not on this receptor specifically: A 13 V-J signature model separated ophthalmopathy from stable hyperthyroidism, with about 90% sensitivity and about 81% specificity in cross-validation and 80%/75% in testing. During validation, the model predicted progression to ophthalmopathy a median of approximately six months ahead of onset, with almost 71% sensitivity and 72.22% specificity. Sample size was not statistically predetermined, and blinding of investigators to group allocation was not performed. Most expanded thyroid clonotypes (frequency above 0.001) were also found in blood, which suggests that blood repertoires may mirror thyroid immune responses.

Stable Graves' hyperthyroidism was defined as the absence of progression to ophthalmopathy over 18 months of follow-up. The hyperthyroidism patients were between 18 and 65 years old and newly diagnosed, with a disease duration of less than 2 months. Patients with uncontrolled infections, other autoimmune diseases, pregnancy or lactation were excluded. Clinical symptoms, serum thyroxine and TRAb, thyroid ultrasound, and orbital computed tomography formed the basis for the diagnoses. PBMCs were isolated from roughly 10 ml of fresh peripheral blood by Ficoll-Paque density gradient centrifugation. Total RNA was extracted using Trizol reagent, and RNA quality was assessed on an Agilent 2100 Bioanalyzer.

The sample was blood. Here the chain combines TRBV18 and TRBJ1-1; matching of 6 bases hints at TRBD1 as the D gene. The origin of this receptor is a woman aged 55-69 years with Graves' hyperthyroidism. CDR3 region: CASSPSGGWTEAFF. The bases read TGTGCCAGCTCACCATCGGGGGGCTGGACTGAAGCTTTCTTT.